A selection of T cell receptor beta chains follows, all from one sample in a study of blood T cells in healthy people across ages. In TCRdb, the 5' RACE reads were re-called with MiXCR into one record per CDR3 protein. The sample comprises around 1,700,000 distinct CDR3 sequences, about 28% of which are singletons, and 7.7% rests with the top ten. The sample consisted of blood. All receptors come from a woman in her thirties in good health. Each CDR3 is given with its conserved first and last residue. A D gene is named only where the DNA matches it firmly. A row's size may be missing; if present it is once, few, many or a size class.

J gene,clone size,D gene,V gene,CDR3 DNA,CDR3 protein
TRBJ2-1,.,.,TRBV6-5,TGTGCCAGCAGTTACCGGAATTCTGAGCAGTTCTTC,CASSYRNSEQFF
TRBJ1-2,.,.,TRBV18,TGTGCCAGCTCACCACCACTCCCAGCCTTAGACTATGGCTACACCTTC,CASSPPLPALDYGYTF
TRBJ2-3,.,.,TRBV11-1,TGTGCCAGCAGCTTCCGGACGCAGACTCGAGATACGCAGTATTTT,CASSFRTQTRDTQYF
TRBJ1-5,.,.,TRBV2,TGTGCCAGCAGTGAGGTTGGGGGTTATAGCAATCAGCCCCAGCATTTT,CASSEVGGYSNQPQHF
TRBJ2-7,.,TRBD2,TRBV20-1,TGCAGTGCTAGACTAGCGGAGTACGAGCAGTACTTC,CSARLAEYEQYF
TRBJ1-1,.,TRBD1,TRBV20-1,TGCAGTGCTAGGGGCCCGGACAGGGGGACTGAAGCTTTCTTT,CSARGPDRGTEAFF
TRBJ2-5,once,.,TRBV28,TGTGCCAGTATACCAGGTGGTCGAAACCAAGAGACCCAGTACTTC,CASIPGGRNQETQYF
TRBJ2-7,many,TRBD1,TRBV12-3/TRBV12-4,TGTGCCAGTTTAGACAGGGACGAGCAGTACTTC,CASLDRDEQYF
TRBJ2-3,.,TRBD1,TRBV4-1,TGCGCCAGCAGCCAGGTACAGGGGATGGGCACAGATACGCGGTATTTT,CASSQVQGMGTDTRYF
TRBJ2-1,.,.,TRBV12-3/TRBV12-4,TGTGCCAGCAGTTATTCGAGAACCGAGCAGTTCTTC,CASSYSRTEQFF
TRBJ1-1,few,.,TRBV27,TGTGCCAGCAAAGTCGGGGTGTCAGTAGTATTGGACACTGAAGCTTTCTTT,CASKVGVSVVLDTEAFF
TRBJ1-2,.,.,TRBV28,TGTGCCAGCAGGCAGGGTTGTCTTGGCTACACCTTC,CASRQGCLGYTF
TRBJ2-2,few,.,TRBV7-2,TGTGCCAGCAGCTACCGCCTCCTGAACACCGGGGAGCTGTTTTTT,CASSYRLLNTGELFF
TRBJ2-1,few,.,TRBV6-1,TGTGCCAGCAGTGAAGGACGAAATGAGCAGTTCTTC,CASSEGRNEQFF
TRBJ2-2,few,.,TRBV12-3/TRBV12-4,TGTGCCAGCACCCTGCGTGGGGGGACCGGGGAGCTGTTTTTT,CASTLRGGTGELFF
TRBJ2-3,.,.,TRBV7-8,TGTGCCAGCAGCTTAGCTGTAGGTCTAGTGACAGATACGCAGTATTTT,CASSLAVGLVTDTQYF
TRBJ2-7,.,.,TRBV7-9,TGTGCCAGCAGCTTGTCCCCCGAGCAGTACTTC,CASSLSPEQYF
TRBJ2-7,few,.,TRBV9,TGTGCCAGCAGCTACGAATCGGACTCCCTCTACGAGCAGTACTTC,CASSYESDSLYEQYF
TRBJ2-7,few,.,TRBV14,TGTGCCAGCAGCCAAGCGGGAGCAGCTACGAGGCAGTACTTC,CASSQAGAATRQYF
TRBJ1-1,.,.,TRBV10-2,TGCGCCAGCAGCCGGTATGTAGCTGAAGCTTTCTTT,CASSRYVAEAFF
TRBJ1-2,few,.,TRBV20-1,TGCAGTGCTAGAGTGCGGGGGCTCCTTGGCTACACCTTC,CSARVRGLLGYTF
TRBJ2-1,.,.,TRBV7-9,TGTGCCAGCAGCTTGAGAGGTTGGGATGAGCAGTTCTTC,CASSLRGWDEQFF
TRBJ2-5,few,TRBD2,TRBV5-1,TGCGCCAGCAGCTCGACTAGCGGGAATTTTAATGAGCAGTACTTC,CASSSTSGNFNEQYF
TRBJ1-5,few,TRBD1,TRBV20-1,TGCAGCGCTGGTGACAGGGCTGGCAATCAGCCCCAGCATTTT,CSAGDRAGNQPQHF
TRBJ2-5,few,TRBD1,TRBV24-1,TGTGCTAGCTCCGGGACAGGGGACGAGACCCAGTACTTC,CASSGTGDETQYF
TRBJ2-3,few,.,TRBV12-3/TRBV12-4,TGTGCCAGCAGCCACGGGCCTCTCGGCACAGATACGCAGTATTTT,CASSHGPLGTDTQYF
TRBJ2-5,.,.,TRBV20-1,TGCAGTGCTAGGCCTCTGCAGGTGCAGACCCAGTACTTC,CSARPLQVQTQYF
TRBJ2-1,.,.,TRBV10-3,TGTGCCAGCGGGACAGAACTTTACAATGAGCAGTTCTTC,CASGTELYNEQFF
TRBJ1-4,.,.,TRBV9,TGTGCCAGCAGCGCTCAGAGTGCAACTAATGAAAAACTGTTTTTT,CASSAQSATNEKLFF
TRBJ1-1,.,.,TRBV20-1,TGCAGTGCTTCCGAGGGTGACAGCAACACTGAAGCTTTCTTT,CSASEGDSNTEAFF
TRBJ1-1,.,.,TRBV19,TGTGCCAGTAGGGCAGGAGGGTCCATGAACACTGAAGCTTTCTTT,CASRAGGSMNTEAFF
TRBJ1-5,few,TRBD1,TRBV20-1,TGCAGTGCTAGGGACAGGGGGAAGGGAAATCAGCCCCAGCATTTT,CSARDRGKGNQPQHF
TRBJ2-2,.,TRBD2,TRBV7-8,TGTGCCAGCAGCCCTCGGGCTCCGGGACTAGTGAACACCGGGGAGCTGTTTTTT,CASSPRAPGLVNTGELFF
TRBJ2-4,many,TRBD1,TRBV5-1,TGCGCCAGCAGCTTGTCCGGGACAGCCCCAAAAAACATTCAGTACTTC,CASSLSGTAPKNIQYF
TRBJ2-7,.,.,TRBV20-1,TGCAGTGCGAGAGGGGCAGGGGCGAACGGGCAGTACTTC,CSARGAGANGQYF
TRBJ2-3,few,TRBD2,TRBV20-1,TGCAGTGCACTGACTAGCGGGAACACAGATACGCAGTATTTT,CSALTSGNTDTQYF
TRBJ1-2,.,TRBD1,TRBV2,TGTGCCAGCAGAGACGAGGACAGGGCGAATGGCTACACCTTC,CASRDEDRANGYTF
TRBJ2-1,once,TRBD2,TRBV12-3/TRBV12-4,TGTGCCAGCAGTCCCTGGGGCGGGAGTGCAAATGAGCAGTTCTTC,CASSPWGGSANEQFF
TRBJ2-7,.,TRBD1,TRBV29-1,TGCAGCGTTGTTAAGGGGGCGGACGAGCAGTACTTC,CSVVKGADEQYF
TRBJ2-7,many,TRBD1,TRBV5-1,TGCGCCAGCAGCGTAGGACAGGGGATACACGAGCAGTACTTC,CASSVGQGIHEQYF
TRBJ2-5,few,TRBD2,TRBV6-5,TGTGCCAGCCGGGGGGGGACTCAAGAGACCCAGTACTTC,CASRGGTQETQYF
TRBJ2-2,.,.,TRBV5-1,TGCGCCAGCAGCTTTTCTGAAACCGGGGAGCTGTTTTTT,CASSFSETGELFF
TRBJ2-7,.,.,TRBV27,TGTGCCAGCAGCTGGAAACAGGGATCAGGCGAGCAGTACTTC,CASSWKQGSGEQYF
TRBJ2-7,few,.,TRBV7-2,TGTGCCAGCAGCTTCTTCAACATAGTCGGCGAGCAGTACTTC,CASSFFNIVGEQYF